The 31 T cell receptor beta chains given below trace back to one sample, sequenced in a study of molecular identifiers for immune sequencing clone quantification. MiXCR, run by TCRdb on the PCR reads, gives a single entry per CDR3 protein. The table records around 480,000 distinct CDR3 sequences, around a fifth of them present only once. Source material: naive CD8+ T cells from blood, with Jurkat cell RNA spiked in. The subset was: FACS-sorted CD8+CD4-CCR7+CD45RA+ naive T cells. The receptors stem from a human donor in good health. Some libraries in this study had Jurkat cell RNA spiked in.

This clonotype was found many times. The V gene is TRBV28, the J gene TRBJ2-7; no reliable D call. Trimming stripped 5 bases from V and 3 bases from J, with 17 bases between. The CDR3 consists of 15 residues. Germline V gives CDR1 MDHEN, CDR2 SYDVKM. This CDR3 is CASSITRALGYEQYF. CDR3 DNA: TGTGCCAGCAGTATAACCCGGGCCCTCGGCTACGAGCAGTACTTC.

This clonotype has only a few counts. The chain couples TRBV9 to TRBJ2-1; D remains unclear. The germline gives CDR1 SGDLS, CDR2 YYNGEE. Deletions cut 0 bases from V and 4 bases from J, with 11 bases between. The CDR3 runs 15 residues. The CDR3 DNA reads TGTGCCAGCAGCGTAGGATACTCCGGGTACAATGAGCAGTTCTTC. Translation: CASSVGYSGYNEQFF.

The sample holds a few counts of this clonotype. This chain uses TRBV7-8 with TRBJ2-5, with 10 bases fitting TRBD2. CDR1 is SGHVS, CDR2 FQNEAQ, per germline. Trimming cost V 1 base and J 2 bases; bases outside gene matches: 4. CDR3 size: 16 residues. The CDR3 coding sequence is TGTGCCAGCAGCTTAGGATCTAGCGGGAGTCAAGAGACCCAGTACTTC. Residues: CASSLGSSGSQETQYF.

This clonotype was seen a handful of times. V gene TRBV19 combines with J gene TRBJ2-7; the match to TRBD1 covers 7 bases. This CDR3 region has 16 residues. V was pared by 4 bases and J by 1 base, with 10 bases of the junction left unmatched. Germline V gene lookup returns CDR1 LNHDA and CDR2 SQIVND (reference sequence). The CDR3 DNA reads as TGTGCCAGTAGTAGCAACAGGGGACACAATTCCTACGAGCAGTACTTC. Amino acid sequence: CASSSNRGHNSYEQYF.

This clonotype appeared a few times. The V and J genes are TRBV6-1 and TRBJ2-2; D remains unclear. The CDR3 length is 15 residues. Germline CDR1 and CDR2: MNHNS and SASEGT. The germline V and J ends were trimmed by 3 bases and 0 bases, with 8 bases remaining between them. The CDR3 loop reads CASSDGVSNTGELFF. DNA of the CDR3: TGTGCCAGCAGTGATGGGGTTTCGAACACCGGGGAGCTGTTTTTT.

A remark on this clonotype: At one end, the junction sequence differs from germline, possibly due to a read error. This chain connects TRBV5-3 to TRBJ2-7; D not resolved. TRBV5-3 counts as an open reading frame of uncertain function. The CDR3 runs to 13 residues. The CDR3 protein is CASSLAYGYEQYF. As DNA, the CDR3 is TGTGCCAGCAGCTTGGCCTACGGCTACGAGCAGTACTTC.

This clonotype occurred many times. V gene TRBV7-6 combines with J gene TRBJ2-3; TRBD2 matches at 9 bases. The CDR3 totals 15 residues. The trim removed 4 bases at V and 6 bases at J, leaving 8 bases unmatched. Germline loops: CDR1 SGHVS, CDR2 FNYEAQ. The CDR3 DNA sequence: TGTGCCAGCAGCTCGAGCGGGGGGCCGGGTGATACGCAGTATTTT. Protein sequence: CASSSSGGPGDTQYF.

This clonotype showed up many times. The V call is TRBV7-9, the J call TRBJ2-5, with D tentatively TRBD2 (5 bases). The ends were cut back, 8 bases at V and 5 bases at J, with 12 bases in the middle. Germline V gene data show CDR1 as SEHNR and CDR2 as FQNEAQ (reference sequence). CDR3 length: 12 residues. The DNA of the CDR3 is TGTGCCAGCGGTATCTGGGAGGAGACCCAGTACTTC. Protein product: CASGIWEETQYF. The full variable domain, with the rest looked up from reference TRBV7-9 and TRBJ2-5, is DTGVSQNPRHKITKRGQNVTFRCDPISEHNRLYWYRQTLGQGPEFLTYFQNEAQLEKSRLLSDRFSAERPKGSFSTLEIQRTEQGDSAMYLCASGIWEETQYFGPGTRLLVL.

This clonotype was seen ten or more times. The chain links TRBV7-6 to TRBJ2-4; D is uncertain. CDR3 length equals 17 residues. V lost 4 bases to trimming and J lost 1 base, with 17 bases between them. The germline CDR1 and CDR2 sequences are SGHVS and FNYEAQ. The CDR3 sequence: CASSYDSPPSAKNIQYF. DNA of the CDR3: TGTGCCAGCAGCTATGACTCCCCCCCCTCGGCCAAAAACATTCAGTACTTC.

This clonotype was counted between two and nine times. J is TRBJ1-2 and V is TRBV2; 8 bases are shared with TRBD1. This CDR3 region has 15 residues. CDR1 and CDR2 (germline): SNHLY, FYNNEI. V shed 6 bases, J shed 3 bases, and the junction held 9 bases outside the gene matches. The CDR3 protein is CASRPRDRWDYGYTF. CDR3 DNA: TGTGCCAGCAGGCCCCGGGACAGGTGGGACTATGGCTACACCTTC.

The chain couples TRBV12-3 or TRBV12-4 to TRBJ2-6; D call uncertain. Trimming left V 5 bases short and J 0 bases short, with 14 bases between. This CDR3 region has 17 residues. CDR3 nucleotides: TGTGCCAGCAGTGGGGTCCACCCCTCCTCTGGGGCCAACGTCCTGACTTTC. Translation gives CASSGVHPSSGANVLTF.

A remark on this clonotype: One end of the junction is discordant with germline, which a read error may explain. The rearrangement joins TRBV5-1 to TRBJ2-5; tentative D call: TRBD2 (6 bases). CDR3 length: 13 residues. Germline values: CDR1 SGHRS, CDR2 YFSETQ. The DNA of the CDR3 is TGCGCCAGCGCCCTGGCCGGGGGTGAGACCAAGTACTTC. Encoded protein: CASALAGGETKYF.

Regarding this clonotype: This may stem from a read error, because a much larger clone lies one nucleotide away. The J gene is TRBJ1-1, the V gene TRBV7-6; D unresolved. The CDR3 sequence is 15 residues long. The V end lost 4 bases, the J end lost 1 base, and 13 bases lay between the germline ends. CDR1 and CDR2 (germline): SGHVS, FNYEAQ. CDR3 in DNA: TGTGCCAGCAGCTCCCAACTGGGATCGAACACTGAAGCTTTCTTT. Translated, it gives CASSSQLGSNTEAFF.

This clonotype was seen more than once but under ten times. This chain connects TRBV6-1 to TRBJ2-2; 9 bases line up with TRBD1. The length of the CDR3 is 16 residues. The V gene's germline CDR1 is MNHNS and CDR2 SASEGT. Trimming removed 2 bases from V and 3 bases from J; junction bases left unmatched: 4. The CDR3 region has the DNA TGTGCCAGCAGTGAATATAGACAGGGGGACACCGGGGAGCTGTTTTTT. Translated: CASSEYRQGDTGELFF.

A note on this clonotype: Since a much larger clone is just one base distant, this may be a read error. The rearrangement links TRBV20-1 to TRBJ2-3, with D perhaps matching TRBD2 (6 bases). Germline lookup yields CDR1 DFQATT and CDR2 SNEGSKA (reference sequence). The CDR3 is made up of 19 amino acids. The CDR3 DNA reads TGCAATGCTAGAGGATGGGGTCTGGTTTACGGGAGAAGAACAGATACGCAGTATTTT. Translated, it gives CNARGWGLVYGRRTDTQYF.

The chain is built from TRBV13 and TRBJ2-1, with 9 bases identical to TRBD1. Trimming removed 4 bases from V and 8 bases from J; junction bases left unmatched: 3. The CDR3 is 13 amino acids. Germline assignment: CDR1 PRHDT and CDR2 FYEKMQ (reference sequence). CDR3 loop: CASSWTGDHEQFF. In DNA, the CDR3 is TGTGCCAGCAGCTGGACAGGGGACCATGAGCAGTTCTTC.

This clonotype has only a few counts. J is TRBJ1-4 and V is TRBV30; D unresolved. The germline V and J ends were trimmed by 0 bases and 6 bases, with 5 bases remaining between them. The CDR3 is made up of 12 amino acids. Germline V CDR1 and CDR2: GTSNPN, SVGIG (reference sequence). As DNA, the CDR3 is TGTGCCTGGAGTGTTGTTGATGAAAAACTGTTTTTT. Its protein product is CAWSVVDEKLFF.

There are a few counts of this clonotype. The V call is TRBV5-6, the J call TRBJ2-5, with D tentatively TRBD2 (6 bases). CDR3 size: 14 residues. The germline CDR1 and CDR2 sequences are SGHDT and YYEEEE. The ends were cut back, 4 bases at V and 0 bases at J, with 10 bases in the middle. Here the CDR3 reads CASSGGDYQETQYF. Here the CDR3 DNA reads TGTGCCAGCAGCGGCGGGGATTACCAAGAGACCCAGTACTTC.

Only a few counts were recorded for this clonotype. The junction differs from germline at one of its ends, possibly a read error. The chain is built from TRBV5-1 and TRBJ2-3; D remains unclear. The germline V gene encodes CDR1 SGHRS and CDR2 YFSETQ. The CDR3 runs to 12 residues. The CDR3 is CVSSLIADTQYF. CDR3 in DNA: TGCGTCAGCAGCTTAATAGCAGATACGCAGTATTTT.

This chain links TRBV4-1 with TRBJ2-5; D gene ambiguous. The CDR3 loop spans 14 amino acids. V was trimmed by 4 bases and J by 1 base, leaving 10 bases between them. CDR1 is MGHRA and CDR2 is YSYEKL in the germline V gene. In DNA form, the CDR3 reads TGCGCCAGCAGCCCCCTGGTAGGCCAAGAGACCCAGTACTTC. As protein: CASSPLVGQETQYF.

V usage is TRBV20-1 and J usage is TRBJ2-3; 11 bases are shared with TRBD2. Germline V gene data show CDR1 as DFQATT and CDR2 as SNEGSKA (reference sequence). The CDR3 totals 16 residues. With 6 bases clipped from V and 5 bases from J, the junction kept 13 bases outside the gene matches. The CDR3 nucleotides read TGCAGTGCCCCCATACTAGCGGGAGTGGAGTTAGATACGCAGTATTTT. It is translated as CSAPILAGVELDTQYF.

Regarding this clonotype: The junction differs from germline at one of its ends, possibly a read error. The chain combines TRBV6-1 with TRBJ2-5, with D possibly called TRBD1 or TRBD2 (5 bases each). CDR1 MNHNS and CDR2 SASEGT come from the germline V gene. This CDR3 comprises 14 residues. CDR3 sequence (DNA): TGTGCCAGCCGTGAGTGGGGGTCTGGAGAGACCCAGTACTTC. Amino acid sequence: CASREWGSGETQYF.

Comments on this clonotype: Given a much more abundant clone one base away, this may be a read error. The chain links TRBV13 to TRBJ2-4; D ambiguous. Germline CDR1 reads PRHDT; CDR2 reads FYEKMQ (reference sequence). The CDR3 runs to 14 residues. CDR3 residues: CAGSLADAKNIQYF. The CDR3 nucleotides are TGTGCCGGCAGCTTAGCAGACGCCAAAAACATTCAGTACTTC.

This clonotype was seen at least ten times. V usage is TRBV6-1 and J usage is TRBJ2-3; 7 bases are a match to TRBD1. J gave up 0 bases and V 6 bases, and 12 bases lay outside the gene matches. The CDR3 has 17 residues. The germline V gene encodes CDR1 MNHNS and CDR2 SASEGT. Written as DNA, the CDR3 is TGTGCCAGCAGAGAATACACCGGGACAGCGAGCACAGATACGCAGTATTTT. Protein sequence: CASREYTGTASTDTQYF.

The chain is built from TRBV9 and TRBJ2-2, with TRBD2 identical over 7 bases. The V gene end was trimmed by 0 bases and the J gene end by 1 base; junction bases not matched to a gene: 12. CDR3 length equals 19 residues. Germline V gene sequence: CDR1 SGDLS, CDR2 YYNGEE. CDR3 bases: TGTGCCAGCAGCGTAGATGAGGGAGGGGACGACAAGAACACCGGGGAGCTGTTTTTT. Encoded protein: CASSVDEGGDDKNTGELFF.

Worth noting for this clonotype: This may be a read error, as it is one base from a much larger clone. The chain links TRBV7-9 to TRBJ1-1; maybe TRBD1 (5 bases). Trimming left V 5 bases short and J 4 bases short, with 20 bases between. CDR1 and CDR2 from the germline V gene are SEHNR and FQNEAQ (reference sequence). CDR3 size: 16 residues. CDR3 DNA: TGTGCCAGCAGCCCACCCCGGCTGCCAGGGCTCACTGAAGCTTTCTTT. It encodes CASSPPRLPGLTEAFF.

V gene TRBV19 combines with J gene TRBJ2-1, with TRBD1 matching over 8 bases. This CDR3 is 15 amino acids long. V trimming: 5 bases; J trimming: 9 bases; junction bases outside the gene matches: 12. Germline CDR1 is LNHDA and CDR2 is SQIVND (reference sequence). CDR3 bases: TGTGCCAGTAGTTTCAGGGGGCCTCCTAGCTTTGAGCAGTTCTTC. It yields the protein CASSFRGPPSFEQFF. Supplemented by reference TRBV19 and TRBJ2-1, the full variable domain reads DGGITQSPKYLFRKEGQNVTLSCEQNLNHDAMYWYRQDPGQGLRLIYYSQIVNDFQKGDIAEGYSVSREKKESFPLTVTSAQKNPTAFYLCASSFRGPPSFEQFFGPGTRLTVL.

A note on this clonotype: A much larger clone is a single base away; this may be a read error. The V and J genes are TRBV11-2 and TRBJ2-3; a weak D match, TRBD2 (5 bases). CDR1 and CDR2 (germline): SGHAT, FQNNGV. V gave up 3 bases and J gave up 4 bases, with 14 bases separating them. CDR3 size: 15 residues. The CDR3 protein is CASSFLTGEADTQYF. CDR3 in DNA: TGTGCCAGCAGCTTTCTGACCGGGGAAGCAGATACGCAGTATTTT.

In this sample, this clonotype turned up a few times. V and J are TRBV30 and TRBJ1-5; TRBD1 is a possible D gene (6 bases). Germline assignment: CDR1 GTSNPN and CDR2 SVGIG (reference sequence). There are 14 residues in the CDR3. Trimming stripped 1 base from V and 6 bases from J, with 13 bases between. DNA for the CDR3: TGTGCCTGGAGTGCGGGGGCGCCGGGTCAGCCCCAGCATTTT. It translates to CAWSAGAPGQPQHF.

There are many counts of this clonotype. The chain joins TRBV5-5 to TRBJ1-1, with no clear D. V was trimmed by 2 bases and J by 3 bases, leaving 14 bases between them. CDR3 length: 15 residues. The germline V gene has CDR1 SGHKS and CDR2 YYEKEE (reference sequence). The CDR3 DNA is TGTGCCAGCAGCTTTGACTCTCCGCGCGACACTGAAGCTTTCTTT. Amino acids: CASSFDSPRDTEAFF.

V gene TRBV12-3 or TRBV12-4 combines with J gene TRBJ2-7, with a tentative D call TRBD2 (5 bases). This CDR3 spans 15 amino acids. V was shortened by 5 bases and J by 1 base, with 15 bases between the two germline ends. This CDR3 is CASSPTWAGSYEQYF. The CDR3 DNA sequence: TGTGCCAGCAGTCCGACTTGGGCGGGTTCCTACGAGCAGTACTTC.